This T cell receptor beta chain was found in a study of CD8 T cells in ankylosing spondylitis. There are many counts of this clonotype. Its antigen remains unidentified. The germline CDR1 and CDR2 sequences are SQVTM and ANQGSEA. The CDR3 runs to 17 residues. J gave up 3 bases and V 4 bases, and 12 bases lay outside the gene matches. Study findings and constraints: Seemingly characteristic of ankylosing spondylitis blood was a TCR beta motif consisting of eight highly homologous variants.

TCR beta libraries were made by quantitative 5'-RACE with molecular barcodes. TCRdb fed the 5' RACE reads into MiXCR, producing one record per CDR3 protein. The table lists about 800,000 distinct CDR3 sequences, 12% of them singletons. This TCR came from a male donor with ankylosing spondylitis. This chain joins TRBV29-1 and TRBJ2-1; 10 bases are a match to TRBD2. The sequenced material came from blood, either unsorted or a sorted T cell fraction (not recorded which). CDR3 in amino acids: CSVVKLAGASGYNEQFF. CDR3 nucleotides: TGCAGCGTTGTGAAGCTAGCGGGAGCCAGCGGCTACAATGAGCAGTTCTTC.